Listed below are T cell receptor beta chains from one sample, sequenced in a study of blood T cell repertoires in COVID-19. The repertoire was sequenced with immunoSEQ multiplex PCR; TCRdb's copy has only in-frame clones and lacks some. The sample shows 25,000 to 35,000 clones, 85% of them seen only once. The specimen sequenced was peripheral blood. These receptors all come from a human donor in a cohort sampled during active COVID-19. The CDR3 runs from the conserved cysteine through the conserved F or W. The D gene is left open where the match is weak. Expanded clones get a size class; other rows say once, few or many, or leave the size out.

D: TRBD1
size: .
V: TRBV9
J: TRBJ1-1
CDR3: CASSRQGAVTEAFF
DNA: TGTGCCAGCAGCCGACAGGGGGCGGTCACTGAAGCTTTCTTT

D: TRBD1
size: .
V: TRBV7-6
J: TRBJ2-7
CDR3: CASTKTGTGDEQYF
DNA: TGTGCCAGCACCAAAACCGGGACAGGGGACGAGCAGTACTTC

D: .
size: few
V: TRBV18
J: TRBJ1-6
CDR3: CASSKGHVENSPLHF
DNA: TGTGCCAGCTCAAAGGGACATGTTGAAAATTCACCCCTCCACTTT

D: .
size: .
V: TRBV29-1
J: TRBJ1-3
CDR3: CSAGGGSSGNTIYF
DNA: TGCAGCGCAGGAGGAGGGTCCTCTGGAAACACCATATATTTT

D: TRBD1
size: .
V: TRBV4-1
J: TRBJ1-5
CDR3: CASSQEPGGSQPQHF
DNA: TGCGCCAGCAGCCAAGAGCCAGGGGGTAGCCAGCCCCAGCATTTT

D: TRBD2
size: few
V: TRBV7-8
J: TRBJ2-3
CDR3: CASSLAGTSGGAGTADTQYF
DNA: TGTGCCAGCAGCTTAGCAGGGACTAGCGGGGGGGCGGGGACCGCAGATACGCAGTATTTT

D: .
size: .
V: TRBV3-1/TRBV3-2
J: TRBJ2-7
CDR3: CASSRQQGYEQYF
DNA: TGTGCCAGCAGCCGACAACAGGGCTACGAGCAGTACTTC

D: .
size: few
V: TRBV7-8
J: TRBJ2-5
CDR3: CANGGPGETQYF
DNA: TGTGCCAACGGGGGGCCGGGAGAGACCCAGTACTTC

D: .
size: once
V: TRBV2
J: TRBJ1-1
CDR3: CASSRTDRYTEAFF
DNA: TGTGCCAGCAGCCGCACCGACAGGTACACTGAAGCTTTCTTT

D: TRBD2
size: .
V: TRBV6-2/TRBV6-3
J: TRBJ2-1
CDR3: CASSSSGGAMFANEQFF
DNA: TGTGCCAGCAGTTCTAGCGGGGGTGCGATGTTTGCCAATGAGCAGTTCTTC

D: TRBD1
size: .
V: TRBV13
J: TRBJ1-3
CDR3: CASRGTGEGNTIYF
DNA: TGTGCCAGCAGGGGGACAGGGGAAGGAAACACCATATATTTT

D: TRBD1
size: .
V: TRBV19
J: TRBJ1-4
CDR3: CASSMGTAPEKLFF
DNA: TGTGCCAGTAGTATGGGGACAGCTCCTGAAAAACTGTTTTTT

D: TRBD1
size: .
V: TRBV30
J: TRBJ1-2
CDR3: CAWSPGQIYGYTF
DNA: TGTGCCTGGAGCCCGGGACAGATCTATGGCTACACCTTC

D: .
size: .
V: TRBV28
J: TRBJ1-3
CDR3: CASSLTPGLDTIYF
DNA: TGTGCCAGCAGCCTTACTCCAGGGTTAGACACCATATATTTT

D: TRBD1
size: .
V: TRBV2
J: TRBJ2-1
CDR3: CASRGQGNNEQFF
DNA: TGTGCCAGCAGGGGACAGGGCAACAATGAGCAGTTCTTC

D: TRBD2
size: few
V: TRBV7-2
J: TRBJ2-3
CDR3: CASSPGAGRDTQYF
DNA: TGTGCCAGCAGCCCGGGAGCGGGGAGAGATACGCAGTATTTT

D: TRBD2
size: .
V: TRBV28
J: TRBJ2-5
CDR3: CASEGLAGARETQYF
DNA: TGTGCCAGCGAGGGTCTAGCGGGGGCTCGGGAGACCCAGTACTTC

D: TRBD1
size: .
V: TRBV28
J: TRBJ2-5
CDR3: CASSGVDRGIVETQYF
DNA: TGTGCCAGCAGTGGTGTGGACAGGGGAATTGTAGAGACCCAGTACTTC

D: .
size: .
V: TRBV2
J: TRBJ2-7
CDR3: CASSRGQQYF
DNA: TGTGCCAGCAGCAGGGGCCAGCAGTACTTC

D: .
size: .
V: TRBV19
J: TRBJ2-4
CDR3: CASRSIAKNIQYF
DNA: TGTGCCAGTAGGTCTATAGCCAAAAACATTCAGTACTTC

D: TRBD1
size: .
V: TRBV3-1/TRBV3-2
J: TRBJ2-1
CDR3: CASRKPGQGGNEQFF
DNA: TGTGCCAGCAGGAAACCGGGACAGGGGGGTAATGAGCAGTTCTTC

D: TRBD1
size: .
V: TRBV20-1
J: TRBJ1-2
CDR3: CSANRGGYTF
DNA: TGCAGTGCGAACAGGGGTGGCTACACCTTC